This TCR beta chain was captured by sequencing in a study of cytomegalovirus exposure and HLA in healthy donors (dated by TCRdb to about 2017). Concerning the study at large: An earlier analysis of fewer than 750 of the donors reported 276 Gb of sequence data and 100 million to 120 million unique TCR beta sequences obtained from around 190 million T cells. The genetic ancestry cluster associated with self-reported Caucasian donors included 81% of the approximately 430 genotyped donors. Roughly 5 DR-DQ haplotypes were handled as single units for association and clustering, since linkage in the cohort was strong. Donor age, sex, ethnicity and CMV serostatus were collected together with the repertoire data. A later genetic analysis took genome-wide SNP genotypes for about 55% of the roughly 700 donors and used that subset as a discovery cohort. A later analysis re-analyzed previously published TCR beta repertoires from 650 to 800 donors and added high-resolution HLA genotyping to study TCR occurrence patterns. High-throughput TCR immunosequencing, statistical association of individual TCRs with disease status, and machine learning were combined to predict cytomegalovirus infection status. Across 398 genotyped donors of the cohort, an average of roughly 230,000 unique TCR beta nucleotide sequences per donor were sequenced, and around 19% of those sequences were non-productive. Approximately 300 gigabases of sequencing data and 70 million to 85 million unique TCR sequences were included in an early release covering 500 to 750 HLA-typed donors. The later analysis used no new phenotypic data to find candidate immune exposures, relying instead on TCR beta sequences and their occurrence across donors. All discovery cohort repertoires had been generated using a single sequencing platform. Class I and class II HLA loci were covered by the typing at four-digit resolution. Along with the approximately 600-subject first cohort, a separate validation cohort of some 130 different subjects was used. To decide whether each TCR beta V gene segment behaved as functional or pseudogenic, an earlier analysis of 587 of the donors relied on high-throughput TCR beta sequencing. The T cell repertoires of 700 or so subjects were profiled by immunosequencing and related to cytomegalovirus serostatus. Typing coverage differed by locus: A, B, C, DRB1 and DQB1 were typed in about 620-630 donors, DQA1 in about 560, DPA1 in 600 to 610, and DPB1 in just under 490. The aim of the study was to test whether cataloging public T cell receptors could identify signatures of past pathogen exposure. The research as a whole found: Because some donors lacked HLA typing at each locus, the association tests relied only on the typed subset. Several of the top co-occurrence clusters appeared to be linked to parvovirus B19, influenza, CMV and Epstein-Barr virus, according to a later analysis. A further reported finding was that TCR beta sequences accurately predicted the HLA-A and HLA-B alleles for most subjects in the first cohort. Specific HLA alleles were associated with about 17,000 TCR beta sequences at a false discovery rate of 0.05 in a later analysis. In a later analysis, most CMV-associated TCR beta chains were found to appear HLA-restricted, with HLA associations seemingly driven largely by CMV exposure. A later genetic analysis associated a missense DCLRE1C variant with V-gene and J-gene trimming of TCR beta chains, and an independent cohort replicated the association. The sequencing pipeline was judged likely to have produced a cluster of highly shared sequence variants as a technical artifact. The cohort was sequenced for TCR beta chains only, and without alpha or paired-chain data the features that could be detected were limited. In a later analysis, HLA-associated TCR beta chains were found to be more clonally expanded and to have lower generation probabilities than equally common non-associated chains. A later genetic analysis reported fewer N-insertions in productive TCRs among donors in an Asian-associated ancestry cluster than the roughly 700-donor mean. For the cohort, immune exposure information was limited to CMV serostatus. In the study, around 150 TCR beta chains were listed as associated with cytomegalovirus. Most TCR sequences were seen in very few donors, while some public TCRs were found in many individuals. A later analysis found that TCR association rates varied across HLA loci, with DRB1 alleles showing the most associated TCRs and HLA-C alleles the fewest. Assigning TCR associations to individual alleles was difficult when HLA alleles, especially DR and DQ, strongly co-occurred. The classifier was reported to diagnose cytomegalovirus status with high specificity and sensitivity in both the original and validation cohorts. The earlier analysis of fewer than 750 of the donors excluded 15 to 20 rarely observed V segments, including chromosome 9 orphons, because counts were too low. According to the authors, the approach could potentially be generalized to other disease states and immunological phenotypes. An earlier analysis of several hundred of the donors showed that most TCR beta V segments appeared in productive rearrangements either about 87% or about 30% of the time, which broadly matched IMGT annotations. Some IMGT-functional V segments, including TRBV6-2 and TRBV6-3, could not be told apart with the 87-base-pair reads, so those segments were excluded. A few of the identified cytomegalovirus-associated TCR beta chains were confirmed in vitro to be specific for cytomegalovirus antigens. Correlated functional status among segregating V segments might be attributable to linkage disequilibrium, but an unknown experimental factor could not be ruled out. The presence/absence analyses assumed that sequencing depth was roughly uniform across donors, and that assumption may not be true.

From its cysteine to its phenylalanine, the CDR3 spans 17 amino acids. CDR3 DNA is the only sequence kept; it has 51 bases, read in frame from the first base. CDR1 and CDR2 are read off the germline V gene as SGHVS and FQNEAQ. Ends trimmed: V by 10 bases, J by 1 base; bases unmatched to a gene: 18. The cohort was made up of under 800 healthy bone marrow donors. All cohort members were sampled while nominally healthy, although unrecorded immune exposures were likely present. The donor was CMV seronegative and was included in the group of over 300 seronegative cohort members. A peripheral blood sample was collected from each donor, and TCR beta sequencing was performed on peripheral blood mononuclear cells. Genomic DNA extraction from the blood cell samples was performed with the Qiagen DNeasy Blood Extraction Kit. Libraries were built with the immunoSEQ multiplex PCR assay. For the multiplex PCR, a mixture combining 60 forward primers for TCR Vbeta segments and 13 reverse primers for TCR Jbeta segments was used. The CDR3 region of rearranged TCR beta genes was amplified from genomic DNA with a multiplex PCR assay. The amplified TCR beta libraries were sequenced on the Illumina HiSeq System as 87-base-pair reads. In the source study's methods: Across the 600 to 700 repertoires, a later analysis counted tens of millions of unique TCR beta chains, 9.5 million to 12 million of which were shared by at least two donors. Raw reads were error-corrected and collapsed into unique sequences by a nearest-neighbor algorithm in which closely related sequences were merged to remove PCR and sequencing errors. V, D and J gene segments were assigned by aligning CDR3 sequences to IMGT reference sequences. Each retained sequence needed at least a six-nucleotide match to both a V gene segment and a J gene segment. Rearrangements were classified as productive when the CDR3 lacked stop codons and remained in frame with V and J, and all other rearrangements were classified as non-productive. Following IMGT convention, CDR3 was defined as the stretch from the second conserved V-encoded cysteine up to the conserved J-encoded phenylalanine. Sequences without an unambiguous match to a single V gene segment were excluded from the earlier analysis of almost 600 of the donors. In an earlier analysis of 587 of the donors, a V segment was called functional when productive rearrangements were above 56.7%, and segregating when the standard deviation between donors exceeded 5%. A statistical classification framework was built to diagnose cytomegalovirus status from the catalog of TCR beta chain sequences. In a later analysis, TCR nucleotide sequences were compared against IMGT/GENE-DB human TR gene sequences so that V and J genes could be assigned. Using the TCRdist pipeline, a later analysis assigned CDR3 sequences along with most-parsimonious VDJ recombination scenarios. In a later analysis, each TCR beta chain was defined by its CDR3 amino acid sequence together with its V-gene family, and reads without a unique V-gene family were excluded. To address suspected cross-contamination and a sequencing artifact, a later analysis removed approximately 590 highly shared, low-generation-probability nucleotide sequences. In a later analysis, a clonal expansion index for each public chain was calculated from normalized within-repertoire ranks of inferred template counts. Generation probabilities in a later analysis came from a VDJ recombination model fitted to out-of-frame rearrangements, and those results were checked against IGoR. In a later analysis, hypergeometric tests were used to score TCR-TCR, TCR-HLA and TCR-CMV co-occurrence, with a repertoire-size bias correction applied to TCR pairs. A later analysis estimated false discovery rates by permuting HLA or CMV assignments 20 times. In a later analysis, co-occurring TCRs were grouped using DBSCAN, with TCRdist sequence similarity added in when clustering inside HLA-allele-positive subsets. Repertoires with fewer than 30,000 or more than 120,000 public chains, plus five repertoires with anomalous nucleotide sharing, were excluded from co-occurrence clustering. The clones in this table, taken by TCRdb from immuneACCESS, are in-frame only. Not every clone is retained; where verified, under half of the shortfall comes from an unresolved V gene, and the cause of the rest is unknown. For V, J and clone size, that table is used; D and trimming come from the DNA. The sample table lists 150,000 to 200,000 clones, about four fifths of them with a count of one. About 1.8% of the sample is taken by the ten largest.

This clone has a handful of counts. There is no known antigen for this receptor. One base away there is no much larger clone; base qualities are not given. Sequenced material: PBMCs. The clonotype originates from a man between 18 and 35 years old in good health and CMV-seronegative. The rearranged chain carries TRBV7-8 and TRBJ1-2; 7 bases in the junction line up with TRBD1. The CDR3 loop reads CATTEPTGTDSNYGYTF. The DNA sequence is given as TGTGCCACCACCGAGCCAACCGGGACAGACAGTAACTATGGCTACACCTTC.